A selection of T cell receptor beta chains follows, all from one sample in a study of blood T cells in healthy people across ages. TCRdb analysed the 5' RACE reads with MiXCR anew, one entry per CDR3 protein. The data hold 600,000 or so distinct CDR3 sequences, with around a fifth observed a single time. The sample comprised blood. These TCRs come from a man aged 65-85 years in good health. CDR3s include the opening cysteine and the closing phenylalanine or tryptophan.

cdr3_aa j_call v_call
CASRPVGSWQETQYF TRBJ2-5 TRBV6-1
CATSREALGAGEQFF - TRBV15
CASSTRTSGSGEQYF TRBJ2-7 TRBV12-3/TRBV12-4
CSAHHSGAALLSSYNEQFF TRBJ2-1 TRBV20-1
CASSLVRGRAAQYF TRBJ2-3 TRBV5-6
CASSVGGGSDSPLHF TRBJ1-6 TRBV9
CASSTTGAPLETQYF TRBJ2-5 TRBV7-2
CSARRALQDYEQYF TRBJ2-7 TRBV20-1
CASSPDRTNYGYTF TRBJ1-2 TRBV11-2
CASSQEGAGDIYNEQFF TRBJ2-1 TRBV4-1
CATSDFRGGETQYF TRBJ2-5 TRBV24-1
CASSEGNRLSSYNEQFF TRBJ2-1 TRBV2
CASSLREQETQYF TRBJ2-5 TRBV6-1
CASSTLVGRTDTQYF TRBJ2-3 TRBV7-2
CASSQDDLGRLANEKLFF TRBJ1-4 TRBV4-3
CASSQDAISNYGYTF TRBJ1-2 TRBV3-1
CASSQADRGGNQPQHF TRBJ1-5 TRBV4-1
CASSFLADQETQYF TRBJ2-5 TRBV27
CASSAYSGTSYEQYF TRBJ2-7 TRBV6-1
CASSPRSGFSTDTQYF TRBJ2-3 TRBV7-2
CSARDPVSGNTIYF TRBJ1-3 TRBV20-1
CASSLSRDRVPYEQYF TRBJ2-7 TRBV27
CASSQESSGLSTDTQYF TRBJ2-3 TRBV3-1
CASSAKASVHTGELFF TRBJ2-2 TRBV28
CASSLAAGGYRTEAFF TRBJ1-1 TRBV5-1
CASSFGQGYSNQPQHF TRBJ1-5 TRBV28
CASSDSPTYNEQFF TRBJ2-1 TRBV12-3/TRBV12-4
CASSPGTIKYEQYF TRBJ2-7 TRBV18
CASSATSGPYNEQFF TRBJ2-1 TRBV9
CSVGTSGRTNQEQYF TRBJ2-7 TRBV29-1
CASSLPSRGQDEQYF - TRBV7-6
CSAFSGEEQETQYF TRBJ2-5 TRBV20-1
CASSLKSWTGELFF TRBJ2-2 TRBV7-3
CAISIGQSDTEAFF TRBJ1-1 TRBV10-3
CSAENRGNEQFF TRBJ2-1 TRBV29-1
CASSSTRRNTGELFF TRBJ2-2 TRBV27
CASSLASGETNEQFF TRBJ2-1 TRBV7-8
CSARGGGMSGKNIQYF TRBJ2-4 TRBV20-1
CASSKLAGGREETQYF TRBJ2-5 TRBV2
CASSLLAGEVNEQFF TRBJ2-1 TRBV14
CATSRDYAGGNNEQFF TRBJ2-1 TRBV15
CASSLRGVTEAFF TRBJ1-1 TRBV5-4
CASSSTSGRRDTQYF TRBJ2-3 TRBV5-1